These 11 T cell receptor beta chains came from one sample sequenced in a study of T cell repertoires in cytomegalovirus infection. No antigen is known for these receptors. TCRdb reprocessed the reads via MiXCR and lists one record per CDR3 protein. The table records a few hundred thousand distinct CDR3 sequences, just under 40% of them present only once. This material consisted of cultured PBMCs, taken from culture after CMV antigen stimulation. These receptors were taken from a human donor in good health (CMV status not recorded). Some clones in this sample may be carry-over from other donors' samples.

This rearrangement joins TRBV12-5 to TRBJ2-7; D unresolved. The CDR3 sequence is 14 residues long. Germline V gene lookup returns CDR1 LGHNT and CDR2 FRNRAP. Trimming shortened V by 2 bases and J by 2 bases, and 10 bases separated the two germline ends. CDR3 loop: CASGLSLAPYEQYF. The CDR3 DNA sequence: TGTGCTAGTGGTTTGAGCTTAGCTCCCTACGAGCAGTACTTC.

The CDR3 loop is CAGPGGLRDGYTF. The CDR3 region has the DNA TGTGCCGGCCCCGGGGGGCTGAGGGATGGCTACACCTTC. The V gene is TRBV14, the J gene TRBJ1-2; tentative D call: TRBD1 (6 bases). The CDR3 consists of 13 residues. Germline CDR1 SGHDN, CDR2 FVKESK. The V and J ends lost 11 bases and 6 bases respectively, with 19 bases between them.

The chain's CDR3 is CASSEVQTDTQYF. The CDR3, as DNA: TGTGCCAGCAGTGAAGTCCAGACAGATACGCAGTATTTT. J is TRBJ2-3 and V is TRBV6-1; D unresolved. This CDR3 spans 13 amino acids. The V end lost 1 base, the J end lost 3 bases, and 5 bases lay between the germline ends. Germline lookup yields CDR1 MNHNS and CDR2 SASEGT.

CDR3 amino acids: CASSQPGQTTNEKLFF. The CDR3, as DNA: TGCGCCAGCAGTCAACCGGGACAAACAACTAATGAAAAACTGTTTTTT. The rearrangement joins TRBV23-1 to TRBJ1-4; possibly TRBD1 for D (6 bases). TRBV23-1 is an open reading frame whose function is uncertain. CDR3 length: 16 residues. Trimming took 2 bases from V and 0 from J, leaving 10 bases between them.

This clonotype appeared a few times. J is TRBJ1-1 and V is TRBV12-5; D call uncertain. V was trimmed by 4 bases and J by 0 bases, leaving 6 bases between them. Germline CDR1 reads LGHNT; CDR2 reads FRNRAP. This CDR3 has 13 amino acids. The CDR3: CASGSGMNTEAFF. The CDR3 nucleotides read TGTGCTAGTGGTTCCGGAATGAACACTGAAGCTTTCTTT.

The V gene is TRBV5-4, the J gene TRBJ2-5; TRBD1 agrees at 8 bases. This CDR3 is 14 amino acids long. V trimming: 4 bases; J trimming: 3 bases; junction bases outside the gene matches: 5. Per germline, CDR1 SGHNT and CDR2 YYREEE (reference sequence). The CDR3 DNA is TGTGCCAGCAGCCTGGACAGGGAAGAAGAGACCCAGTACTTC. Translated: CASSLDREEETQYF.

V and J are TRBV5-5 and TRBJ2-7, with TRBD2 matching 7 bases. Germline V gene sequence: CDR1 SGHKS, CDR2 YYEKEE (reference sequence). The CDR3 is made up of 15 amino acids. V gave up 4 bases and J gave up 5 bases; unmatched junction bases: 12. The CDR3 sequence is CASSLLGREPDEQYF. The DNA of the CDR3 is TGTGCCAGCAGCCTGTTGGGGCGGGAGCCGGACGAGCAGTACTTC.

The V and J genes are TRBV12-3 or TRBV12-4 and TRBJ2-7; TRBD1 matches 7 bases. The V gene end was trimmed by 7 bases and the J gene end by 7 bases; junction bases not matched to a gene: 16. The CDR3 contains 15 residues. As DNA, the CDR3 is TGTGCCAGCACCCCACGACAGGGTAAACGTGAAGAGCAGTACTTC. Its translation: CASTPRQGKREEQYF.

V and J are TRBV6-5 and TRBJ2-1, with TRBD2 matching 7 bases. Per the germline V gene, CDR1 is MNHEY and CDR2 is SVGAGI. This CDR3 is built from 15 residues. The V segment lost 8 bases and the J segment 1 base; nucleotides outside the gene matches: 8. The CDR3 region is CASRGDWGSYNEQFF. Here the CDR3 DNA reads TGTGCCAGCCGGGGGGATTGGGGGTCCTACAATGAGCAGTTCTTC.

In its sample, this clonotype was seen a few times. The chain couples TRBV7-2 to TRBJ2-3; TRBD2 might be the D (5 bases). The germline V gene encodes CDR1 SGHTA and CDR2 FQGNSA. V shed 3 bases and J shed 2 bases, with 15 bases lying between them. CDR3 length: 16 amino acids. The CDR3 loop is CASSFSPGVTTDTQYF. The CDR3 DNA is TGTGCCAGCAGCTTCTCGCCCGGGGTAACCACAGATACGCAGTATTTT.

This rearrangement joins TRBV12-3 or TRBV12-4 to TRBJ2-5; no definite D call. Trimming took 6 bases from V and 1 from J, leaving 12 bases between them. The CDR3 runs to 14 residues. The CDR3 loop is CASRTFGVQETQYF. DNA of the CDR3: TGTGCCAGCAGGACCTTTGGGGTCCAAGAGACCCAGTACTTC.